The 5 T cell receptor beta chains below come from one sample, sequenced in a study of graft-versus-host responses after intestinal transplantation. The antigens these receptors bind are not known. Assay: immunoSEQ multiplex PCR; the TCRdb copy retains only in-frame clones and omits some. The repertoire holds over 80,000 clones, with roughly 89% as singletons. The source was unstimulated CD4+ T cells sorted from spleen or lymph node cells, collected before transplant. The receptors stem from a human donor who was the organ donor for an intestinal transplant.

The chain has TRBV11-1 and TRBJ2-7, with D unresolved. This CDR3 is built from 15 residues. The germline CDR1 and CDR2 sequences are SGHAT and FQDESV (reference sequence). V gave up 5 bases and J gave up 0 bases, with 14 bases separating them. The CDR3 spells CASSLGARPSYEQYF. The CDR3 region has the DNA TGTGCCAGCAGCCTCGGAGCTCGTCCCTCCTACGAGCAGTACTTC.

The chain links TRBV7-2 to TRBJ2-3, with a weak D call TRBD2 (5 bases). The CDR3 covers 16 residues. Looked up from germline, CDR1 is SGHTA and CDR2 is FQGNSA. V was trimmed by 7 bases and J by 2 bases, leaving 19 bases between them. For the CDR3, the DNA is TGTGCCAGCAACCAAGCGGCGACCAGAGACACAGATACGCAGTATTTT. Translated, it gives CASNQAATRDTDTQYF.

The rearrangement uses TRBV7-3 and TRBJ2-1; possible D gene TRBD2, 5 bases. This CDR3 has 15 residues. CDR1 is SGHTA and CDR2 is FQGTGA in the germline V gene. V was clipped by 6 bases and J by 6 bases, with 18 bases between them. The DNA for the CDR3 is TGTGCCAGCAGTTACCGTCCTAGCCGGGCCAATGAGCAGTTCTTC. It is translated as CASSYRPSRANEQFF.

V and J are TRBV5-4 and TRBJ2-1, with a possible D match to TRBD2 (5 bases). Trimming left V 5 bases short and J 7 bases short, with 10 bases between. The CDR3 is 12 amino acids. Germline V lookup: CDR1 SGHNT, CDR2 YYREEE (reference sequence). The CDR3 DNA sequence: TGTGCCAGCAGGGTTCCGGGGAATGAGCAGTTCTTC. Protein: CASRVPGNEQFF.

The rearrangement joins TRBV5-5 to TRBJ1-2; 7 bases align to TRBD1. The CDR3 contains 15 residues. With 0 bases clipped from V and 4 bases from J, the junction kept 6 bases outside the gene matches. Looked up from germline, CDR1 is SGHKS and CDR2 is YYEKEE (reference sequence). The chain's CDR3 is CASSLDGRGAYGYTF. CDR3 nucleotide sequence: TGTGCCAGCAGCTTGGACGGCAGGGGGGCCTATGGCTACACCTTC.